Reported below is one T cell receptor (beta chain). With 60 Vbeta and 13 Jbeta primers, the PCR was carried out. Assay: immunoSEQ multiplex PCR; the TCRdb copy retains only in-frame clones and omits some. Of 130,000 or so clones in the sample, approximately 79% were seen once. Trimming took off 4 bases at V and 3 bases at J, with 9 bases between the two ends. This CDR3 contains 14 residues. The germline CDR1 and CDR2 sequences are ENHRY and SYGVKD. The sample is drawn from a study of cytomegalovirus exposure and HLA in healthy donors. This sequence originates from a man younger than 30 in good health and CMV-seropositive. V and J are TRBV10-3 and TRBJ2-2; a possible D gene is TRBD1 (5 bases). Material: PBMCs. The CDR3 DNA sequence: TGTGCCATCAGTGCATCCAGGGACACCGGGGAGCTGTTTTTT. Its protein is CAISASRDTGELFF.